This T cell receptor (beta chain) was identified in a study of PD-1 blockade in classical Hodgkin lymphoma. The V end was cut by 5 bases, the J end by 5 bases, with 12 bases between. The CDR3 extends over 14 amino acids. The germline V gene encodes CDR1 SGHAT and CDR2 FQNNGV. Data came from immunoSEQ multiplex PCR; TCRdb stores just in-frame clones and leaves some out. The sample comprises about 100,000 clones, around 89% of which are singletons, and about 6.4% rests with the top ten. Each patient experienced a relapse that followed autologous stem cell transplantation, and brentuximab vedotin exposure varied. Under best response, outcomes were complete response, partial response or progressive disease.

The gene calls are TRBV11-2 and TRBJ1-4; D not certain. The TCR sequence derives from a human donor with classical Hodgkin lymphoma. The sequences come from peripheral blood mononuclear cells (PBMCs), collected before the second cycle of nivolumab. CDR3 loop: CASSPSGSNEKLFF. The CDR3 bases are TGTGCCAGCAGCCCTAGCGGGTCCAATGAAAAACTGTTTTTT.